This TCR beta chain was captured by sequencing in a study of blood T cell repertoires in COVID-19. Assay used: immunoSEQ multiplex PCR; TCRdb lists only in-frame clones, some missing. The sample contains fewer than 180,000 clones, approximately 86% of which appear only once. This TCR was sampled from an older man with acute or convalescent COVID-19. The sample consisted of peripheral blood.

CDR3 protein: CAWSVGGQGYEQYF. The CDR3 region has the DNA TGTGCCTGGAGTGTGGGGGGACAGGGGTACGAGCAGTACTTC. J is TRBJ2-7 and V is TRBV30, with TRBD1 matching 10 bases. Germline lookup yields CDR1 GTSNPN and CDR2 SVGIG (reference sequence). There are 14 residues in the CDR3. V trimming: 0 bases; J trimming: 4 bases; junction bases outside the gene matches: 3.